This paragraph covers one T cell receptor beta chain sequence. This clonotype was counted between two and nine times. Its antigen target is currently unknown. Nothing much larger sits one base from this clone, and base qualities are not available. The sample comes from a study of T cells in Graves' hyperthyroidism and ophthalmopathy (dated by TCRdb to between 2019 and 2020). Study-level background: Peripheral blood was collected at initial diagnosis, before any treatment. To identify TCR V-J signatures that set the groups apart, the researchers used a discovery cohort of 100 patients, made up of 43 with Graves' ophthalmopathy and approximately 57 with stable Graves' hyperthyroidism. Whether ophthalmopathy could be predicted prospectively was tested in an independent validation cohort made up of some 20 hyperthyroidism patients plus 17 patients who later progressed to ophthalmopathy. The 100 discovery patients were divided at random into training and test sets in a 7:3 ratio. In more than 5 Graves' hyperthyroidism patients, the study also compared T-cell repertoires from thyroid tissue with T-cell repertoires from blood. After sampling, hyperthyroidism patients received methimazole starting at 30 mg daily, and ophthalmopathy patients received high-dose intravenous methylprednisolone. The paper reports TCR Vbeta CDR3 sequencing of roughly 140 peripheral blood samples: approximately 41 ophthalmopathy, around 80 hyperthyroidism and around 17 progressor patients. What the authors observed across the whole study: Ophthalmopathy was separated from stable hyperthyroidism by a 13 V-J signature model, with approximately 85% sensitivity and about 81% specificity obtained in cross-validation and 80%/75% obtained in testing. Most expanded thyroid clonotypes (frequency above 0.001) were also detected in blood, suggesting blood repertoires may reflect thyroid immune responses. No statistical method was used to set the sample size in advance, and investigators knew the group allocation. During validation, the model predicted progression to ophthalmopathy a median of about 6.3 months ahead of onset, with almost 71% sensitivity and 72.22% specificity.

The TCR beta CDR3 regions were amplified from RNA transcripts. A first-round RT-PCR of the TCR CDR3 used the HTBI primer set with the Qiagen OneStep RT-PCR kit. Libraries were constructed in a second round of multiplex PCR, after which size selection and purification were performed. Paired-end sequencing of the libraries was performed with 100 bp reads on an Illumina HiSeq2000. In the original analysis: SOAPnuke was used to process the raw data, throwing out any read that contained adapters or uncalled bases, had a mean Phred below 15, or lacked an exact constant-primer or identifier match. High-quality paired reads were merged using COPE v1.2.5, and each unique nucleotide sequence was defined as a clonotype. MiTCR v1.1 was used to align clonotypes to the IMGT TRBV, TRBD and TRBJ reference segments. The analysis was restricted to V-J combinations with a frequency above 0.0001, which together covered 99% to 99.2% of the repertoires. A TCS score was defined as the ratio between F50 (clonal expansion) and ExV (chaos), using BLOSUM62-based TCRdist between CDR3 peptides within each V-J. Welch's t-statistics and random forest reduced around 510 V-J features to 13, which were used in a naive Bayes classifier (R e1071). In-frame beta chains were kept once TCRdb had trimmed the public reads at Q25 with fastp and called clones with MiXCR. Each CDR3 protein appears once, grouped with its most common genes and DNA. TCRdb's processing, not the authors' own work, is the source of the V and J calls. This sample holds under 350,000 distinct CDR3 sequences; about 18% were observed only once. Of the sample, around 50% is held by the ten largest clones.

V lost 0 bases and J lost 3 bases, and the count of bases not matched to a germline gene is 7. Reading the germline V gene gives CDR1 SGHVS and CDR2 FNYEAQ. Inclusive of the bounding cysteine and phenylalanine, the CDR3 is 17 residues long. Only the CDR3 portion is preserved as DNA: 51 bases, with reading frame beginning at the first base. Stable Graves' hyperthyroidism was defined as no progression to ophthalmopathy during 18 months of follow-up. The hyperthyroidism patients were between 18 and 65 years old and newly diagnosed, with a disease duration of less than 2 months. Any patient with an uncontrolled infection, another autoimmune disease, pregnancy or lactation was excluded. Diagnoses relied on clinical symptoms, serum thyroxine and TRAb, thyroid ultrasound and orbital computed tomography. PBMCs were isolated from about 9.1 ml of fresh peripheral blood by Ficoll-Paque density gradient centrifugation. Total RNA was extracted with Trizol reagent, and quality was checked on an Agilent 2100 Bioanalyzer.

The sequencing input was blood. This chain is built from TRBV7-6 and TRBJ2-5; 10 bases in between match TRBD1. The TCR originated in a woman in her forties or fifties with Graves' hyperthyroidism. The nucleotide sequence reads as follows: TGTGCCAGCAGCTTAGCGGCGGGACAGGGGATAGAAGAGACCCAGTACTTC. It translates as CASSLAAGQGIEETQYF.